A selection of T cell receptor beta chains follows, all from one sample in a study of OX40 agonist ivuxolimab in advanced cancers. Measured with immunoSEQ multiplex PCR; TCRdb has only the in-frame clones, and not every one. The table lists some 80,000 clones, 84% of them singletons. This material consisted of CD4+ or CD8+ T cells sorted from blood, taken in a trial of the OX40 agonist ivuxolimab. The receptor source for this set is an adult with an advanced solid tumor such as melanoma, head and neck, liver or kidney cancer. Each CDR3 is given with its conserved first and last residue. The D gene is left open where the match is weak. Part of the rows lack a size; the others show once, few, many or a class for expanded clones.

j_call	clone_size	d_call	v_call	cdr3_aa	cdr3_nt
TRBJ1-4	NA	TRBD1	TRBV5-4	CASSPARQGSVGEKLFF	TGTGCCAGCAGCCCCGCGAGACAGGGATCGGTCGGTGAAAAACTGTTTTTT
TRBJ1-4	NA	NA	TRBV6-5	CASSYRGETTEVFF	TGTGCCAGCAGTTACCGGGGGGAAACCACTGAAGTGTTTTTT
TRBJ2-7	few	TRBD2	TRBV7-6	CASSLSTGGYGEQYF	TGTGCCAGCAGCCTTAGTACGGGGGGGTATGGCGAGCAGTACTTC
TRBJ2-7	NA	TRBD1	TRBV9	CASSVDPGTGTDEQYF	TGTGCCAGCAGCGTAGATCCAGGGACAGGGACCGACGAGCAGTACTTC
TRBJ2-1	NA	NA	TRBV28	CASSLSWKRYEQFF	TGTGCCAGCAGTTTATCGTGGAAAAGGTATGAGCAGTTCTTC
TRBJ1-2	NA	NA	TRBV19	CASSLRGNYGYTF	TGTGCCAGTAGTCTCCGCGGAAACTATGGCTACACCTTC
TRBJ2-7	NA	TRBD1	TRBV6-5	CASRIRTGREQYF	TGTGCCAGCAGAATCCGGACAGGGAGGGAGCAGTACTTC
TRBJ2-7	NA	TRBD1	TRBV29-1	CSVEDGLTGVDEQYF	TGCAGCGTTGAAGATGGACTGACAGGGGTGGACGAGCAGTACTTC
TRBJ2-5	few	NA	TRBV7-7	CASSLSGAEGETQYF	TGTGCCAGCAGCTTATCGGGTGCGGAGGGCGAGACCCAGTACTTC
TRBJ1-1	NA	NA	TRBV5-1	CASSLRQSWNTEAFF	TGCGCCAGCAGTTTGCGACAGAGCTGGAACACTGAAGCTTTCTTT